The 15 T cell receptor beta chains below were found in one sample sequenced in a study of T cells in Graves' hyperthyroidism and ophthalmopathy. RNA transcripts gave rise to amplified TCR beta CDR3 regions. An initial round of RT-PCR targeting the TCR CDR3 relied on the HTBI primer set. From the multiplex PCR reads, TCRdb called clonotypes with MiXCR, one entry per CDR3 protein. The sample yields about 700,000 distinct CDR3 sequences, around 13% seen once. Sequencing input: blood. The receptors here all came from a woman younger than 35 with Graves' hyperthyroidism.

This clonotype was seen more than once but under ten times. V usage is TRBV27 and J usage is TRBJ2-7, with TRBD2 matching 10 bases. CDR3 length: 15 amino acids. J was trimmed by 5 bases and V by 3 bases; bases with no gene match: 7. Germline V gene sequence: CDR1 MNHEY, CDR2 SMNVEV (reference sequence). CDR3 bases: TGTGCCAGCAGTTTGGTACTAGCGGGATTGGACGAGCAGTACTTC. It yields the protein CASSLVLAGLDEQYF.

The gene calls are TRBV7-9 and TRBJ2-5; tentatively, D is TRBD2 (6 bases). V was clipped by 2 bases and J by 5 bases, with 15 bases between them. CDR1 and CDR2 (germline): SEHNR, FQNEAQ (reference sequence). The CDR3 runs to 15 residues. As DNA, the CDR3 is TGTGCCAGCAGCTTACCTAGCTCTGGGGGGGAGACCCAGTACTTC. Translation gives CASSLPSSGGETQYF. The variable domain in full, with the rest retrieved from reference TRBV7-9 and TRBJ2-5, is DTGVSQNPRHKITKRGQNVTFRCDPISEHNRLYWYRQTLGQGPEFLTYFQNEAQLEKSRLLSDRFSAERPKGSFSTLEIQRTEQGDSAMYLCASSLPSSGGETQYFGPGTRLLVL.

There are many counts of this clonotype. The V call is TRBV20-1, the J call TRBJ2-1; possible D gene TRBD2, 6 bases. V lost 3 bases, J lost 11 bases, and 17 bases lay in between. This CDR3 region has 13 residues. Germline V gives CDR1 DFQATT, CDR2 SNEGSKA (reference sequence). CDR3 protein: CSARSSGGGKQFF. The DNA of the CDR3 is TGCAGTGCTAGGAGTAGCGGTGGCGGCAAGCAGTTCTTC.

This clonotype has a handful of counts. The rearrangement joins TRBV11-3 to TRBJ2-3, with 7 bases identical to TRBD2. The V and J ends lost 2 bases and 0 bases, in that order; junction bases with no gene match: 8. The germline V gene encodes CDR1 SGHNT and CDR2 YENEEA. The CDR3 covers 17 residues. The CDR3 nucleotides are TGTGCCAGCAGCTTATTCCCCGAGACTAGCAGCACAGATACGCAGTATTTT. Residues: CASSLFPETSSTDTQYF. Based on the CDR3 plus reference TRBV11-3 and TRBJ2-3, the full variable domain is EAGVVQSPRYKIIEKKQPVAFWCNPISGHNTLYWYLQNLGQGPELLIRYENEEAVDDSQLPKDRFSAERLKGVDSTLKIQPAELGDSAVYLCASSLFPETSSTDTQYFGPGTRLTVL.

This clonotype was counted ten times or more. This chain links TRBV7-9 with TRBJ2-3; 10 bases map to TRBD2. The V and J ends lost 5 bases and 2 bases, in that order; junction bases with no gene match: 10. CDR3 length: 17 residues. Germline CDR1 is SEHNR and CDR2 is FQNEAQ (reference sequence). CDR3 DNA: TGTGCCAGCAGCCCAAGAAGCGGGAGGGCCTCCACAGATACGCAGTATTTT. This translates into CASSPRSGRASTDTQYF. Complete variable domain (other parts from reference TRBV7-9 and TRBJ2-3): DTGVSQNPRHKITKRGQNVTFRCDPISEHNRLYWYRQTLGQGPEFLTYFQNEAQLEKSRLLSDRFSAERPKGSFSTLEIQRTEQGDSAMYLCASSPRSGRASTDTQYFGPGTRLTVL.

Many counts were recorded for this clonotype. The chain links TRBV27 to TRBJ1-1, with TRBD1 matching 7 bases. CDR1 is MNHEY and CDR2 is SMNVEV in the germline V gene (reference sequence). The CDR3 extends over 15 amino acids. The J segment lost 1 base and the V segment lost 4 bases, leaving 6 bases of the junction unmatched. DNA for the CDR3: TGTGCCAGCAGTTCCCTCGGACAGGCGAACACTGAAGCTTTCTTT. This encodes CASSSLGQANTEAFF.

The V and J genes are TRBV6-1 and TRBJ2-7; D is unresolved. The CDR3 has 11 residues. V dropped 1 base and J dropped 7 bases, with 5 bases sitting between them. In germline, CDR1 is MNHNS, CDR2 SASEGT. CDR3 amino acids: CASSEEREQYF. The CDR3 bases are TGTGCCAGCAGTGAAGAGAGGGAGCAGTACTTC.

The table lists this clonotype with many counts. The chain joins TRBV9 to TRBJ1-1; no clear D. Germline V lookup: CDR1 SGDLS, CDR2 YYNGEE. The length of the CDR3 is 13 residues. Trimming stripped 0 bases from V and 7 bases from J, with 10 bases between. CDR3 amino acids: CASSVEVSGEAFF. In nucleotides, the CDR3 is TGTGCCAGCAGCGTAGAAGTTTCGGGTGAAGCTTTCTTT. The whole variable domain, filled in from reference TRBV9 and TRBJ1-1, reads DSGVTQTPKHLITATGQRVTLRCSPRSGDLSVYWYQQSLDQGLQFLIQYYNGEERAKGNILERFSAQQFPDLHSELNLSSLELGDSALYFCASSVEVSGEAFFGQGTRLTVV.

This clonotype was detected ten times or more. The chain has TRBV6-1 and TRBJ2-5; no definite D call. CDR3 size: 14 residues. Looked up from germline, CDR1 is MNHNS and CDR2 is SASEGT. With 5 bases removed from V and 1 base from J, the gap between germline ends came to 11 bases. CDR3 DNA sequence: TGTGCCAGCAGTTATGGTCAGTTCCAAGAGACCCAGTACTTC. This gives the protein CASSYGQFQETQYF.

This clonotype was counted ten times or more. The rearrangement uses TRBV7-9 and TRBJ2-2; possibly TRBD2 for D (5 bases). Per the germline V gene, CDR1 is SEHNR and CDR2 is FQNEAQ (reference sequence). V was cut by 2 bases and J by 3 bases, with 7 bases left in between. The CDR3 runs 14 residues. The CDR3 DNA is TGTGCCAGCAGCTTACTGGGAGACACCGGGGAGCTGTTTTTT. Encoded protein: CASSLLGDTGELFF.

This clonotype was counted many times. The V gene is TRBV7-9, the J gene TRBJ2-7; 7 bases map to TRBD1. Germline CDR1 SEHNR, CDR2 FQNEAQ (reference sequence). CDR3 length: 14 residues. After removal of 5 bases from V and 2 bases from J, the junction contained 6 bases not matched to a gene. CDR3 nucleotide sequence: TGTGCCAGCAGCCCCCCGGGACAGACCTACGAGCAGTACTTC. Translated: CASSPPGQTYEQYF.

This clonotype was found many times. The chain carries TRBV11-1 and TRBJ2-1, with D perhaps TRBD2 (6 bases). Germline loops: CDR1 SGHAT, CDR2 FQDESV (reference sequence). The CDR3 sequence is 14 residues long. The ends were cut back, 8 bases at V and 3 bases at J, with 14 bases in the middle. CDR3 sequence (DNA): TGTGCCAGCGGCCTTGGCGGGATCTACAATGAGCAGTTCTTC. Translating it yields CASGLGGIYNEQFF.

This clonotype was detected only a few times. This chain joins TRBV30 and TRBJ2-7; 8 nucleotides agree with TRBD2. The CDR3 is 15 residues long. Looked up from germline, CDR1 is GTSNPN and CDR2 is SVGIG (reference sequence). Trimming cost V 1 base and J 7 bases; bases outside gene matches: 12. Here the CDR3 DNA reads TGTGCCTGGAGTGCAGCGGGACTAGGGCTGAGGGAGCAGTACTTC. It encodes CAWSAAGLGLREQYF.

This clonotype was seen at least ten times. This rearrangement joins TRBV5-6 to TRBJ2-1, with TRBD2 matching 16 bases. Germline CDR1 SGHDT, CDR2 YYEEEE. V lost 5 bases and J lost 7; bases outside the gene matches: 15. CDR3 size: 19 residues. CDR3 nucleotides: TGTGCCAGCAGACGTGGGGGACTAGCGGGAGGGCCCTTGGGAAATGAGCAGTTCTTC. As protein: CASRRGGLAGGPLGNEQFF.

This clonotype appeared many times. V gene TRBV2 combines with J gene TRBJ1-5; D unclear. Deletions cut 6 bases from V and 5 bases from J, with 11 bases between. This CDR3 has 13 residues. Germline CDR1 SNHLY, CDR2 FYNNEI. CDR3: CASSPGAHQPQHF. DNA of the CDR3: TGTGCCAGCAGCCCGGGAGCCCATCAGCCCCAGCATTTT.